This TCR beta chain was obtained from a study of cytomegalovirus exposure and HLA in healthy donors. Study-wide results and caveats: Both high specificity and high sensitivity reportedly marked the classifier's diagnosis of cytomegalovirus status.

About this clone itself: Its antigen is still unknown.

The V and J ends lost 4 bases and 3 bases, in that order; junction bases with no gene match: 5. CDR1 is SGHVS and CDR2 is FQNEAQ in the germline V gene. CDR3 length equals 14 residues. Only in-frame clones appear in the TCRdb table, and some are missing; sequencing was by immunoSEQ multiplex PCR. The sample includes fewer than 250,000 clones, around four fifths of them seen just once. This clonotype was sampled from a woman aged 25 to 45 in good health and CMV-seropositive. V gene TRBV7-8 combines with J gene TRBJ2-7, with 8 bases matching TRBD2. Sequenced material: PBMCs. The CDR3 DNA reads TGTGCCAGCAGCTCAACGGCGGGGGGCTACGAGCAGTACTTC. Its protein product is CASSSTAGGYEQYF.